The entry that follows covers one T cell receptor beta chain sequence. Its antigen remains unidentified. In the same sample, other DNA sequences code for this CDR3. The entry originates in a study of Ad26.COV2.S vaccination and SARS-CoV-2 variants. Study details: Donor was assigned to the Ad26.COV2.S arm of trial COV1001. The vaccine Ad26.COV2.S was put into the muscle once, or twice with 56 days between.

General study results and limits: Post-vaccination breadth of spike-specific CD8+ and CD4+ T cell responses was reportedly substantial.

The V gene's germline CDR1 is SEHNR and CDR2 FQNEAQ (reference sequence). The CDR3 sequence is 14 residues long. V was cut by 0 bases and J by 2 bases, with 5 bases left in between. TCRdb's copy holds only in-frame clones and misses some; the assay was immunoSEQ multiplex PCR. The sample consists of hundreds of thousands of clones, around 89% of them appearing once. The treatment denotes: 15 to 20 received Ad26.COV2.S at low or high dose, single or two shots; a few received placebo; per-sample allocation not given. Day 63 following the first vaccine or placebo injection was when the samples were taken. The donor's status was that of an adult aged 18-55 years in Boston.

The V and J genes are TRBV7-9 and TRBJ1-5; D might be TRBD1 (5 bases). The input for sequencing was peripheral blood, taken in a trial of Ad26.COV2.S vaccine versus placebo. This clonotype originated in a person aged 18-60 years who received the Ad26.COV2.S COVID-19 vaccine or a placebo. The chain's CDR3 is CASSLAGGNQPQHF. The CDR3 DNA is TGTGCCAGCAGCTTAGCGGGGGGCAATCAGCCCCAGCATTTT. Combining the CDR3 with reference TRBV7-9 and TRBJ1-5 gives the whole variable domain DTGVSQNPRHKITKRGQNVTFRCDPISEHNRLYWYRQTLGQGPEFLTYFQNEAQLEKSRLLSDRFSAERPKGSFSTLEIQRTEQGDSAMYLCASSLAGGNQPQHFGDGTRLSIL.